Below, one T cell receptor beta chain is given with its context. The sample originates from a study of identical twins. TCRdb ran MiXCR on the 5' RACE reads and lists one entry per CDR3 protein. The data show around 480,000 distinct CDR3 sequences, 14% seen once. CDR1 and CDR2 from the germline V gene are KGHDR and SFDVKD. With V trimmed by 3 bases and J by 8 bases, 8 bases remained unmatched. The CDR3 sequence is 15 residues long. This same sample was also taken into another study, of yellow fever vaccine responses in identical twins.

This clonotype was sampled from a woman aged 18-29 years in good health. The chain is built from TRBV24-1 and TRBJ2-1; 8 positions agree with TRBD1. The sequenced material came from CD4+ T cells sorted from blood. CDR3 nucleotides: TGTGCCACCAGTGATGGCGGACAGGGTATGGATGAGCAGTTCTTC. It translates to CATSDGGQGMDEQFF.